This TCR beta chain originates from a study of radiotherapy plus CTLA-4 blockade in lung cancer. A word on this clone: Antigen specificity is unknown.

General observations from the study: In blood, after radiotherapy plus ipilimumab, tumor-derived TCR clones expanded. Interferon-beta, together with early blood T cell clone dynamics, reportedly best predicted response.

In germline, CDR1 is SEHNR, CDR2 FQNEAQ (reference sequence). After removal of 5 bases from V and 4 bases from J, the junction contained 4 bases not matched to a gene. The CDR3 runs to 14 residues. Only in-frame clones appear in the TCRdb table, and some are missing; sequencing was by immunoSEQ multiplex PCR. Altogether 65,000 to 85,000 clones are present, 65% to 85% being singletons, with the ten largest covering approximately 15%. The chain links TRBV7-9 to TRBJ2-5; the match to TRBD1 covers 10 bases. This TCR was recovered from a human donor with non-small cell lung cancer whose response to radiotherapy plus ipilimumab could not be evaluated. Some clones in this sample may be carry-over from other donors' samples. The sequenced sample was peripheral blood, obtained from a patient treated with radiotherapy plus ipilimumab. The CDR3 DNA follows: TGTGCCAGCAGCCCGAGGACAGGGGGAGAGACCCAGTACTTC. Translated, it gives CASSPRTGGETQYF.